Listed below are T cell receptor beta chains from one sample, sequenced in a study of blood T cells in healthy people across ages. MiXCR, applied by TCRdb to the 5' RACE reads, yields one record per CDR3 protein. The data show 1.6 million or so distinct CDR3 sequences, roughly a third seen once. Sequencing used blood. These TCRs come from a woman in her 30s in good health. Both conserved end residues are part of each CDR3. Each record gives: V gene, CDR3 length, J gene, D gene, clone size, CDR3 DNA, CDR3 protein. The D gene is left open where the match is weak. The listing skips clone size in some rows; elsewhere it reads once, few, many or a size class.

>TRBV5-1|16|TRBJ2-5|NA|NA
TGCGCCAGCAGCTTGGTCAGCCGCGAACCCCGGGAGACCCAGTACTTC
CASSLVSREPRETQYF
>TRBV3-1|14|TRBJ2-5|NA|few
TGTGCCAGCAGCCCGGTGACAGTCCAAGAGACCCAGTACTTC
CASSPVTVQETQYF
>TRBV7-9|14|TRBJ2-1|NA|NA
TGTGCCAGCAGCTTGACATGGCGGGACAATGAGCAGTTCTTC
CASSLTWRDNEQFF
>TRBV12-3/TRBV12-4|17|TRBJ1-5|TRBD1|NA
TGTGCCAGCAGTTTAGTGCGCGGTCGGCAGGGGGCCATTAACCAGCATTTT
CASSLVRGRQGAINQHF
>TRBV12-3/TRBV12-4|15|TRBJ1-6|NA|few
TGTGCCAGCAGTTTGGGATTGAACAGTTATTCACCCCTCCACTTT
CASSLGLNSYSPLHF
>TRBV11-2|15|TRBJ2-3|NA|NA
TGTGTCAGCAGCCCAGGGGTGGGTAGCACAGATACGCAGTATTTT
CVSSPGVGSTDTQYF
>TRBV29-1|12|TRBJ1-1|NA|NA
TGCAGTGGTTGGGATAGATCCACTGAAGCTTTCTTT
CSGWDRSTEAFF
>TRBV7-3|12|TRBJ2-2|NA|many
TGTGCCAGCAGCTCGGACACCGGGGAGCTGTTTTTT
CASSSDTGELFF
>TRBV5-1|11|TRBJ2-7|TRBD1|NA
TGCGCCAGCGGCTGGGACAGCGAGCAGTACTTC
CASGWDSEQYF
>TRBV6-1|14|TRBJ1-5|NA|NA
TGTGCCAGCAGTGATCGGCAGGCGGTTCAGCCCCAGCATTTT
CASSDRQAVQPQHF
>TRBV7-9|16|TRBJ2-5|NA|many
TGTGCCAGCAGTTCAAACCCTGGACTGAATCAAGAGACCCAGTACTTC
CASSSNPGLNQETQYF
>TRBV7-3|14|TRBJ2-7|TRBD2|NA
TGTGCCAGCAGCGCCGGGGGGGGATGGGACGAGCAGTACTTC
CASSAGGGWDEQYF
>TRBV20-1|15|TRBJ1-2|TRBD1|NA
TGCAGTGCTAGAGACAGGACAGGGGCTGACTATGGCTACACCTTC
CSARDRTGADYGYTF
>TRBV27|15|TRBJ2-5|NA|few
TGTGCCAGCAGTTCCGAGCTCATGCCGCAAGAGACCCAGTACTTC
CASSSELMPQETQYF
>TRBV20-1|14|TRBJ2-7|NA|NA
TGCAGTGCTAGCGGGCCACAACCCCCCTACGAGCAGTACTTC
CSASGPQPPYEQYF
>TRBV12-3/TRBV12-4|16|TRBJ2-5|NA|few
TGTGCCAGCAGTTTAAGGGGAGGGGGATTCCAAGAGACCCAGTACTTC
CASSLRGGGFQETQYF
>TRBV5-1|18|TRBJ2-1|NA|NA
TGCGCCAGCAGCTCGGGACAATTGGTGGGTTCCCACTACAATGAGCAGTTCTTC
CASSSGQLVGSHYNEQFF
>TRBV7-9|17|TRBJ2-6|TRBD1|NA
TGTGCCAGCAGCTTAGCCCAGGGGGCGCTTGGGGCCAACGTCCTGACTTTC
CASSLAQGALGANVLTF
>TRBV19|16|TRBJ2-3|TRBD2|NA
TGTGCCAGTAGTATAGAGGTGCGGGGGGGTACAGATACGCAGTATTTT
CASSIEVRGGTDTQYF
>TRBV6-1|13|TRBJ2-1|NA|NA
TGTGCCAGCAGTGAAGCGCCAATTAATGAGCAGTTCTTC
CASSEAPINEQFF
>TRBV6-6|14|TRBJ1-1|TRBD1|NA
TGTGCCAGCGCCAACTCAGGGGGGGCTACTGAAGCTTTCTTT
CASANSGGATEAFF
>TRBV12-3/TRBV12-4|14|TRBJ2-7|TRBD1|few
TGTGCCGGCAGTCCGACAGGGTTATCCTACGAGCAGTACTTC
CAGSPTGLSYEQYF
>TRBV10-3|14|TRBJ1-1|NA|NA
TGTGCCATCAGTGAATTAGGGAAGAACACTGAAGCTTTCTTT
CAISELGKNTEAFF
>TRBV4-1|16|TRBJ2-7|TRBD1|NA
TGCGCCAGCAGCCAAGAAGGGGGCAGTCTCGCCTACGAGCAGTACTTC
CASSQEGGSLAYEQYF
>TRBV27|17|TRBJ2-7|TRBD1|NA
TGTGCCAGCAGTTCTCGCCTGAAGGGACAGGGTATTGACGAGCAGTACTTC
CASSSRLKGQGIDEQYF
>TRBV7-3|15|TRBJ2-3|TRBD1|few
TGTGCCAGCAGCCGACAGGGGAAGAACACAGATACGCAGTATTTT
CASSRQGKNTDTQYF
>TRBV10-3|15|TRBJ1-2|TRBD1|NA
TGTGCCATCAGAGAACCGGGACAGGGGGCTCGGGGCTACACCTTC
CAIREPGQGARGYTF
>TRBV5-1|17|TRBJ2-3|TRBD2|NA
TGCGCCAGCAGCTTGGGACTGCGGGAGGCGGGCACAGATACGCAGTATTTT
CASSLGLREAGTDTQYF
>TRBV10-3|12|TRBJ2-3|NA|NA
TGTGCCATCAGCGAAGCGGGAGATACGCAGTATTTT
CAISEAGDTQYF
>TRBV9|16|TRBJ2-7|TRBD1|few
TGTGCCAGCAGCGGAGGACAGGGGGCTCTCCCCTACGAGCAGTACTTC
CASSGGQGALPYEQYF
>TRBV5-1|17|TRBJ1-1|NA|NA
TGCGCCAGCAGCTTGTTTGGGGGCGCAGGGGTGGACACTGAAGCTTTCTTT
CASSLFGGAGVDTEAFF
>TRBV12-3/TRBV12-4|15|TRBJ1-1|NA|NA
TGTGCCAGCAGTTTTATTCCGGGGAAGAACACTGAAGCTTTCTTT
CASSFIPGKNTEAFF
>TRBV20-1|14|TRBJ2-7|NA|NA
TGCAGTGTCAGGGGGGGGACTTGGACCTACGAGCAGTACTTC
CSVRGGTWTYEQYF